Listed below are T cell receptor beta chains from one sample, sequenced in a study of T cell repertoires in cytomegalovirus infection. TCRdb called the reads again in MiXCR, with one record for every CDR3 protein. Of approximately 190,000 distinct CDR3 sequences in the sample, 7.5% to 10% were seen once. The sequenced sample consisted of PBMCs. The receptors here all came from a human donor in good health (CMV status not recorded). Some clones in this sample may be carry-over from other donors' samples. CDR3s include the opening cysteine and the closing phenylalanine or tryptophan. A D gene is named only where the DNA matches it firmly. Clone size is stated in some rows and not others, as once, few, many or a class when expanded.

clone size: few; D gene: .; J gene: TRBJ2-1; V gene: TRBV9; CDR3 DNA: TGTGCCAGCAGCATAGCGGCTACCAATCGGCACAATGAGCAGTTCTTC; CDR3 protein: CASSIAATNRHNEQFF
clone size: many; D gene: TRBD1; J gene: TRBJ1-6; V gene: TRBV28; CDR3 DNA: TGTGCCAGCACACCCCAGGGGGCGGAAAATTCACCCCTCCACTTT; CDR3 protein: CASTPQGAENSPLHF
clone size: .; D gene: TRBD2; J gene: TRBJ2-7; V gene: TRBV6-2/TRBV6-3; CDR3 DNA: TGTGCCAGCAGTGACACTAGCGGGAGGGCCTACGAGCAGTACTTC; CDR3 protein: CASSDTSGRAYEQYF
clone size: few; D gene: .; J gene: TRBJ2-5; V gene: TRBV4-2; CDR3 DNA: TGTGCCAGCAGCCAAGAAGACAGGTGGTCGGAGACCCAGTACTTC; CDR3 protein: CASSQEDRWSETQYF
clone size: many; D gene: .; J gene: TRBJ2-3; V gene: TRBV28; CDR3 DNA: TGTGCCAGCAGGCCGGGGGGCCCCGATACGCAGTATTTT; CDR3 protein: CASRPGGPDTQYF
clone size: .; D gene: .; J gene: TRBJ2-7; V gene: TRBV12-3/TRBV12-4; CDR3 DNA: TGTGCCAGCAGTTTGGGGGGGACATTCTACGAGCAGTACTTC; CDR3 protein: CASSLGGTFYEQYF
clone size: many; D gene: TRBD2; J gene: TRBJ2-7; V gene: TRBV7-8; CDR3 DNA: TGTGCCAGCAGCTTAGCGGGGACTACCAAAGGCGGGTACTTC; CDR3 protein: CASSLAGTTKGGYF
clone size: many; D gene: .; J gene: TRBJ2-4; V gene: TRBV7-2; CDR3 DNA: TGTGCCAGCAGCTTAGTTTCATCTGGAGCCAAAAACATTCAGTACTTC; CDR3 protein: CASSLVSSGAKNIQYF
clone size: .; D gene: .; J gene: TRBJ1-6; V gene: TRBV20-1; CDR3 DNA: TGCAGTGCCAGCTCAATTGATAATTCACCCCTCCACTTT; CDR3 protein: CSASSIDNSPLHF
clone size: .; D gene: TRBD1; J gene: TRBJ1-2; V gene: TRBV28; CDR3 DNA: TGTGCCAGCAGTGATACAGGGGGCTATGGCTACACCTTC; CDR3 protein: CASSDTGGYGYTF